What follows describes a single T cell receptor (beta chain). Its target is not known. The data stem from a study of cytomegalovirus exposure and HLA in healthy donors. Study information: The roughly 120 validation repertoires, a later analysis reported, used the same platform as the roughly 700 repertoires from the first cohort. General observations from the study: Reported results showed that the classifier diagnosed cytomegalovirus status with high specificity and sensitivity. Subsequent analysis of the roughly 120 validation repertoires found a tendency for first-cohort TCR clusters to co-occur. Most TCR sequences were uncommon, yet certain public TCRs appeared in many donors.

Losses at the gene ends were 0 bases for V and 0 bases for J; bases not matched to a gene: 19. The CDR3 has 22 residues. Germline V CDR1 and CDR2: MGHRA, YSYEKL. Libraries were prepared by immunoSEQ multiplex PCR; TCRdb keeps only in-frame clonotypes and omits some of them. The table includes approximately 72,000 clones, approximately 94% detected once. The chain links TRBV4-1 to TRBJ1-4, with 7 bases that match TRBD1. The source is a woman aged 18-29 years in good health and CMV-seronegative. The sample was PBMCs. The CDR3 DNA reads TGCGCCAGCAGCCAAGATATTGATCTCGGGACAGCCCTTTTCACAACTAATGAAAAACTGTTTTTT. Translating gives CASSQDIDLGTALFTTNEKLFF.